Detailed here is one T cell receptor beta chain. No cognate antigen has been identified for it. There are no base qualities to consult, and no much larger clone falls within one base. Donors were healthy HIV-negative adults with no recently reported acute infections or vaccinations. Only Caucasian adults living in Nashville, Tennessee, USA were represented among the donors. CD4+ T cells were enriched by magnetic negative selection, after which naive cells were positively selected on CD45RA and the negative fraction was taken as the memory subset. After blood collection by leukapheresis, PBMCs were isolated using Ficoll-Histopaque density gradient centrifugation and then cryopreserved in the vapor phase of liquid nitrogen. Purity and quantity of every magnetically sorted T cell population were checked by analytical flow cytometry. Each sorted fraction had its genomic DNA isolated and then quantified by UV absorbance on a Nanodrop 2000c.

The sample is drawn from a study of shared clonotypes between healthy human individuals (dated by TCRdb to 2020 to 2021). With respect to the entire study: A couple of women and a few men aged 18 to 49 years were included in the cohort. For each donor, CD4 naive and CD4 memory were each given three plates, CD8 naive was given two plates, and CD8 memory was given one plate. The study deeply sequenced blood TCR repertoires of about 5 healthy adults to estimate repertoire size and the extent of clonotype sharing between individuals. Libraries were prepared and TCR repertoires were sequenced by different laboratories using diverse techniques, in order to increase sequencing depth and limit assay-specific biases. Leukapheresis yielded between about 0.9 and 8.9 billion PBMCs per donor. On the study overall, not on this receptor specifically: When several donors were compared, the shared fraction of clonotypes was about 5.4% for naive CD4, roughly 3.4% for naive CD8, more than 2% for memory CD4, and 0.35% to 0.4% for memory CD8. Incomplete sequencing was indicated by rarefaction of sorted-subset datasets, despite the large sequencing depth. Sampling was limited to blood, and TCR repertoires in tissue likely differ from TCR repertoires in blood. Clonotypes shared by all four sorted-subset donors showed higher generation probabilities than non-shared clonotypes. Pairwise subsampling indicated that sequencing depth was expected to affect the degree of clonotype sharing among donors. Larger estimated clonotype richness was generally found for naive subsets than for memory subsets. Because the study included a small number of donors, the genetic and exposure-history diversity represented was limited.

Unmatched junction bases come to 7, with V trimmed by 5 bases and J by 6 bases. CDR1 is given as SGHTA and CDR2 as FQGNSA, both from the germline V gene. Its CDR3 holds 15 amino acids, cysteine through phenylalanine. The sequence is cut down to CDR3 DNA, 45 bases in frame from base 1. TCR CDR3 regions were amplified from genomic DNA by multiplex PCR using the deep immunoSEQ assay. For each cell subset, the extracted genomic DNA was distributed evenly across all wells of several immunoSEQ 96-well plates, and each plate served as one replicate. For sorted subsets, each replicate PCR was loaded with 200 ng genomic DNA, equivalent to 30,000 or so T cell genomes. Purified libraries were measured with a Qubit 3.0 fluorometer, size-checked on a Bioanalyzer 2100, and measured again with the KAPA Library Quantification kit. A separate single-read 150-cycle Illumina NextSeq 550 flow cell was used to sequence each immunoSEQ 96-well plate. The paper's data handling went like this. Because the immunoSEQ output held only junctional sequences and lacked quality scores, the filtering could not match the filtering applied to full-length reads. To assign V/J genes and CDR3, sequences were annotated using PyIR, a Python wrapper for IgBLAST v1.9, with IMGT germline references. Reads were filtered out if the reads had weak V/J assignments (E-value above 1e-6), no CDR3, stop codons, out-of-frame junctions, or ambiguous translated residues. V3J clonotypes were defined as sequences sharing an identical inferred V gene, J gene, and CDR3 amino acid sequence. Percentage overlap between repertoires was calculated by dividing the number of shared unique clonotypes by the size of the smaller repertoire. Richness of each repertoire was evaluated using RTK rarefaction, the Chao1 estimator, and Recon v2.1 estimates of unobserved clonotypes. For all TCRbeta clonotypes obtained by the gDNA method from several donors, generation probabilities were computed with OLGA. TCRdb carries this immuneACCESS record with in-frame sequences only. Its versions omit some clonotypes, under half of them owing to an unresolved V gene in the studies checked, with the rest unexplained. For V, J and clone size, that table is used; D and trimming come from the DNA. The sample table records some 1 million clones; more than 65% of these occur just once. Roughly 1.5% of the sample lies in the top ten.

The receptor was derived from a man aged 18 to 29 in good health. The sequenced material came from memory CD4+ T cells sorted from blood. Interpreted using the paper, the cell subset or site label stands for: CD45RA-negative fraction. In this chain, TRBV7-2 is recombined with TRBJ2-2; TRBD2 lines up with 9 middle nucleotides. CDR3 reads: CASSLLAGAPGELFF. The bases are TGTGCCAGCAGCCTCTTAGCGGGAGCGCCCGGGGAGCTGTTTTTT.